This T cell receptor (beta chain) was recorded in a study of blood T cells in healthy people across ages (dated by TCRdb to 2013 to 2016). For the study in its entirety: In model experiments, template switching captured roughly one uniquely barcoded TCR beta cDNA molecule for every two T cells. Age-related changes in TCR beta repertoire diversity were measured in the study by deep sequencing normalized with unique cDNA molecular identifiers. Donors were grouped into four age groups: young (average approximately 15 years), middle-aged (39), aged (around 56) and long-lived (about 82). To avoid experimental bias, donors of different ages were distributed randomly across sequencing lanes. Two additional independent replicas of 1 million unique cDNA reads from the same blood draw were analyzed for two donors (one aged 18 to 30 and one aged 80 or older).

Systemically healthy Caucasian individuals from Russia, 39 in total and aged about 6 to 100 years, were included as donors. Each donor gave ten milliliters of peripheral blood, collected into EDTA-treated Vacutainer tubes. PBMCs were isolated by Ficoll-Paque density-gradient centrifugation, with at least 6.5 million obtained per sample. Trizol reagent was used to extract total RNA from the PBMCs, yielding at least 6 micrograms per sample. The percentages of naive CD45RAhigh/CD27high T cells were determined by flow cytometry on a PBMC aliquot from every donor. The germline V gene (reference sequence) provides CDR1 DFQATT and CDR2 SNEGSKA. V is cut by 2 bases and J by 7 bases, and the space between the germline ends is 3 bases. The CDR3, cysteine through phenylalanine, is 10 amino acids long. The CDR3 DNA has 30 bases and is translated from base 1. Libraries were constructed by 5' RACE. These reads were obtained on an Illumina HiSeq 2500. The second PCR ran for about 6 to 12 cycles and used a J-beta primer mix along with a sample-barcoded 5' primer. A template-switch 5' adaptor carrying 12 random nucleotides introduced a unique molecular identifier onto each TCR beta cDNA molecule. Each sample yielded at least 3 million CDR3-containing paired-end reads. All of the RNA was converted into first-strand cDNA using the Mint cDNA synthesis kit, with a TRBC-specific oligonucleotide serving as the primer. After uracil-DNA glycosylase treatment, a first 18-cycle PCR used universal primers M1SS and BC2_uni_R on all cDNA. As for the original processing: For normalization, 1 million high-quality reads were randomly selected from each sample, with every read carrying a distinct molecular identifier. Reads sharing molecular identifiers were discarded rather than binned into consensus sequences. MiTCR, run with a Q25 quality threshold and the strictest error-elimination algorithm, handled CDR3 identification, clonotype clustering and error correction. A nonparametric unseen species model with Euler transformation was used to estimate a lower bound on total TCR beta diversity. Using fastp at Q25 and MiXCR, TCRdb reprocessed the public reads and kept productive beta chains. Rows merge per CDR3 protein into single entries with the most common DNA and genes. The V and J calls and clone size are TCRdb's, not the authors'. This sample gives 910,000 or so distinct CDR3 sequences in total; about 53% of them show up just once. 20% to 25% of the sample belongs to the ten largest clones.

This clonotype has only a few counts. There is no known antigen for this receptor. No base quality values were provided; no much bigger clone lies one nucleotide off. The study at large found these results: Estimates of total diversity based on one million sequenced T cells were regarded as lower bounds and as underestimates. The long-lived group showed more naive CD4+ T cells, fewer expanded clones and increased TCR diversity than the aged group, suggesting age selection. Observed TCR beta diversity per million T cells fell roughly linearly with age, and a significant reduction was already apparent by age around 39. A strong correlation was found between observed TCR beta diversity and the percentage of naive T cells measured by flow cytometry. Because profiling used bulk unsorted PBMCs, naive and antigen-experienced compartments could not be compared conclusively. Because donor CMV infection status was unknown, age-related changes in expanded clonotypes were potentially confounded.

Material: blood. Here the chain combines TRBV20-1 and TRBJ1-5; no confident D gene assignment can be made. The TCR sequence derives from a woman aged 60-70 years in good health. At the DNA level, the sequence is TGCAGTGCTAGATACCAGCCCCAGCATTTT. Its translation reads: CSARYQPQHF.